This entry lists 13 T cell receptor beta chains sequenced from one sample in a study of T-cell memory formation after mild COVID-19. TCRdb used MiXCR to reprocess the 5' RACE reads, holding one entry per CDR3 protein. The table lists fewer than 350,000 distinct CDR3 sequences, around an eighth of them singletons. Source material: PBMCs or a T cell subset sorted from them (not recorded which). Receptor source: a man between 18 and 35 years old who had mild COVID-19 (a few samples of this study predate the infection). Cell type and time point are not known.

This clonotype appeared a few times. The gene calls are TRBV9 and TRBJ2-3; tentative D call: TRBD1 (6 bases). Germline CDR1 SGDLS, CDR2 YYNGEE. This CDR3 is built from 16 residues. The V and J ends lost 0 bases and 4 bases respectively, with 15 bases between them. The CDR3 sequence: CASSVDSRGISDTQYF. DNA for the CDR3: TGTGCCAGCAGCGTAGATTCCAGGGGCATATCAGATACGCAGTATTTT.

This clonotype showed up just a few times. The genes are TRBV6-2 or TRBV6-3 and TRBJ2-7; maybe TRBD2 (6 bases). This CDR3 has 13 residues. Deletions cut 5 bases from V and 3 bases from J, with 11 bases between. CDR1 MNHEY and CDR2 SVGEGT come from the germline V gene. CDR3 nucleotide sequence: TGTGCCAGCAGTGCCGGGGGATTCTACGAGCAGTACGTC. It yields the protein CASSAGGFYEQYV.

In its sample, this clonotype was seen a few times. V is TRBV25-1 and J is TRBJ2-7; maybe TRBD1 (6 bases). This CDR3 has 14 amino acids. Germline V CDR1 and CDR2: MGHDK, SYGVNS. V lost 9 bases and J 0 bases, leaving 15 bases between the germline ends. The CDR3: CASNHRDNSYEQYF. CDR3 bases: TGTGCCAGTAACCACCGGGACAACTCCTACGAGCAGTACTTC.

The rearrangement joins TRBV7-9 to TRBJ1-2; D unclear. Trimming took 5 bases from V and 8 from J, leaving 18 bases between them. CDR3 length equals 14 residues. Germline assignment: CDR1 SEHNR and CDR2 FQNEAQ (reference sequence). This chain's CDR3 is CASSPAPYREGYTF. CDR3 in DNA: TGTGCCAGCAGCCCTGCCCCCTACCGCGAAGGCTACACCTTC.

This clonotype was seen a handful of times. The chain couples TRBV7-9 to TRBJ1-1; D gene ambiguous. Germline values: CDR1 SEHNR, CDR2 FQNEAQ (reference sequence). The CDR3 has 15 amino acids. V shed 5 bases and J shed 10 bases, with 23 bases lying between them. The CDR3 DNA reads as TGTGCCAGCAGCCGTAGTATCCCCCGGGCTCGGGGAGCTTTCTTT. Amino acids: CASSRSIPRARGAFF.

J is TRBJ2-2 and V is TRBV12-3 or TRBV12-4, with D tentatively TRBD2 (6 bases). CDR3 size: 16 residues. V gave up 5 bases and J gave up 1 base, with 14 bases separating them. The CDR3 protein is CASSLWGDLNTGELFF. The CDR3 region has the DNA TGTGCCAGCAGTCTATGGGGGGACCTGAACACCGGGGAGCTGTTTTTT.

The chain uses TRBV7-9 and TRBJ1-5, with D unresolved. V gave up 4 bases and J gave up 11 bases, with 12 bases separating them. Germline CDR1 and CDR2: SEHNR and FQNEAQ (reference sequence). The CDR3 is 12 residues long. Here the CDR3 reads CASSSYKVAQHF. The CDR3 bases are TGTGCCAGCAGCTCGTATAAGGTGGCCCAGCATTTT. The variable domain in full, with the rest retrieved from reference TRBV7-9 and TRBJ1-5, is DTGVSQNPRHKITKRGQNVTFRCDPISEHNRLYWYRQTLGQGPEFLTYFQNEAQLEKSRLLSDRFSAERPKGSFSTLEIQRTEQGDSAMYLCASSSYKVAQHFGDGTRLSIL.

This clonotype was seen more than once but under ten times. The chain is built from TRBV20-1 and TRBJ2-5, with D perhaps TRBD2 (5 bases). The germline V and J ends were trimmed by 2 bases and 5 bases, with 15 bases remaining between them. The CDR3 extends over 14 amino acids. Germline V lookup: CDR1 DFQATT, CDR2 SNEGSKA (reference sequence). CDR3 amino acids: CSARPPGSTETQYF. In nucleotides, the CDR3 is TGCAGTGCTAGACCTCCGGGGTCTACGGAGACCCAGTACTTC.

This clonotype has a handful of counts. The CDR3 protein is CATSDLLGGNEQFF. The CDR3 DNA reads TGTGCCACCAGTGATTTGCTGGGCGGCAATGAGCAGTTCTTC. The J gene is TRBJ2-1, the V gene TRBV24-1; the D is unclear. Trimming took off 0 bases at V and 6 bases at J, with 8 bases between the two ends. The CDR3 length is 14 residues. Per germline, CDR1 KGHDR and CDR2 SFDVKD.

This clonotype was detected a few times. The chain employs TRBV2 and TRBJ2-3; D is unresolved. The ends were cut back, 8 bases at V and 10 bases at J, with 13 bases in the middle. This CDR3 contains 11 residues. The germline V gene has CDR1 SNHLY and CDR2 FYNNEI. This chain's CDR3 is CASVLGKAQYF. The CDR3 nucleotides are TGTGCCAGCGTCCTGGGGAAGGCGCAGTATTTT.

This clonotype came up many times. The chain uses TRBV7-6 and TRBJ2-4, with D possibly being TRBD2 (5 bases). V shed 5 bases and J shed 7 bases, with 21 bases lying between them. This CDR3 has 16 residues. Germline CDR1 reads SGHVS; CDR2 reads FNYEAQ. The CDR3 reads CASSPFPFVSGNIQYF. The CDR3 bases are TGTGCCAGCAGCCCTTTCCCGTTTGTTTCGGGGAACATTCAGTACTTC.

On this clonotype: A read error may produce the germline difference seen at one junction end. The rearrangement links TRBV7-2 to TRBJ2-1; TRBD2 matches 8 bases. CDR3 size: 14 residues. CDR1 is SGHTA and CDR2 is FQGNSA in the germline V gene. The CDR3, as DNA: TGTGCCAGCAGCTTAGAACGGGGGGGTCTTGAGCAGTTATTC. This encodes CASSLERGGLEQLF. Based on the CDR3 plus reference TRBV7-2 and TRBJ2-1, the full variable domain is GAGVSQSPSNKVTEKGKDVELRCDPISGHTALYWYRQSLGQGLEFLIYFQGNSAPDKSGLPSDRFSAERTGGSVSTLTIQRTQQEDSAVYLCASSLERGGLEQLFGPGTRLTVL.

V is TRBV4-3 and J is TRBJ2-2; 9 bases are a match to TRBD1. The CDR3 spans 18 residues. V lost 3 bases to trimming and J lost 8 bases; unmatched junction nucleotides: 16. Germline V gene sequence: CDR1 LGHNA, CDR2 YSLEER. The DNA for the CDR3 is TGCGCCAGCAGCCAGATACAGGGGGCATTAAGTTTGCCTGGGGAGCTGTTTTTT. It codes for CASSQIQGALSLPGELFF.